The 7 T cell receptor beta chains given below trace back to one sample, sequenced in a study of T-cell reconstitution after alpha-beta-depleted transplantation in children. This sample's TCRbeta library carried unique molecular identifier barcodes. Each CDR3 protein is one row after TCRdb ran MiXCR on the PCR reads. This sample carries hundreds of thousands of distinct CDR3 sequences, over 15% of them seen once, and the ten largest clones take approximately 1.1%. Material: PBMCs from the stem cell graft donor, obtained from the stem cell graft. These receptors came from a human donor who donated a stem cell graft to a child with acute myeloid leukemia.

Concerning this clonotype: The germline gene is not matched at one end of the junction; a read error may be the cause. The genes are TRBV7-2 and TRBJ1-3; weak D call: TRBD1 (6 bases). Per the germline V gene, CDR1 is SGHTA and CDR2 is FQGNSA. This CDR3 contains 16 residues. The CDR3 coding sequence is TGTGCCGGCAGCTTAGAGCCCAGGGGCGCTGGAAACACCATATATTTT. Its translation: CAGSLEPRGAGNTIYF.

This clonotype was detected many times. V is TRBV5-1 and J is TRBJ1-2; 7 nucleotides align to TRBD1. The CDR3 runs to 14 residues. The V segment lost 4 bases and the J segment 2 bases; nucleotides outside the gene matches: 5. Per germline, CDR1 SGHRS and CDR2 YFSETQ. In DNA, the CDR3 is TGCGCCAGCAGCGCGACAGGGCAAAACTATGGCTACACCTTC. This codes for CASSATGQNYGYTF.

A few counts support this clonotype. DNA of the CDR3: TGTGCCAGCAGTCCACCCTCCGGGGGATTGGAGACCCAGTACTTC. Its protein product is CASSPPSGGLETQYF. The gene calls are TRBV12-3 or TRBV12-4 and TRBJ2-5; a possible D gene is TRBD2 (6 bases). This CDR3 spans 15 amino acids. Trimming took 5 bases from V and 5 from J, leaving 18 bases between them.

The chain uses TRBV7-2 and TRBJ2-5; 9 bases map to TRBD1. The CDR3 extends over 16 amino acids. Germline loops: CDR1 SGHTA, CDR2 FQGNSA. V lost 5 bases, J lost 1 base, and 8 bases stayed unmatched. In nucleotides, the CDR3 is TGTGCCAGCAGCCCCCGGGACAGGGAACTCCAAGAGACCCAGTACTTC. As protein: CASSPRDRELQETQYF.

The CDR3 loop reads CASSLAGHMNTEAFF. The CDR3, as DNA: TGCGCCAGCAGCTTGGCGGGACACATGAACACTGAAGCTTTCTTT. This sequence joins TRBV5-1 and TRBJ1-1; a weak D match, TRBD1 (6 bases). Looked up from germline, CDR1 is SGHRS and CDR2 is YFSETQ. The CDR3 is made up of 15 amino acids. Trimming removed 0 bases from V and 0 bases from J, with 9 bases in between.

There are a few counts of this clonotype. The chain couples TRBV7-2 to TRBJ2-7, with a tentative D call TRBD2 (5 bases). CDR3 length equals 14 residues. Germline V CDR1 and CDR2: SGHTA, FQGNSA. Trimming pared 5 bases from V and 11 bases from J, leaving 22 bases between. The CDR3 is CASSPAPLSEREYF. CDR3 in DNA: TGTGCCAGCAGCCCCGCCCCCCTGAGCGAGAGGGAGTACTTC.

This clonotype was found a few times. This chain connects TRBV24-1 to TRBJ2-6; 8 positions agree with TRBD1. CDR3 size: 17 residues. Trimming at V came to 10 bases and at J to 1 base, leaving 11 bases not matched to a gene. Germline assignment: CDR1 KGHDR and CDR2 SFDVKD. The CDR3 region has the DNA TGTGCCACTCAACCAGGACAGGGTTCATCTGGGGCCAACGTCCTGACTTTC. This sequence encodes CATQPGQGSSGANVLTF.